The 32 T cell receptor beta chains below all came from one sample that was sequenced in a study of human T cells and chemical hapten exposure. The template was total RNA from unfractionated whole blood. The library tagged each cDNA molecule with unique molecular identifiers. Via MiXCR, TCRdb re-called the reads, giving one row per CDR3 protein. Here the sample spans about 120,000 distinct CDR3 sequences, less than 10% being singletons. Sequenced material: whole blood. The source of these receptors is a human donor in good health. Some clones in this sample may be carry-over from other donors' samples.

CDR3 bases: TGTGCCATCAGCGGGGGAAGGGAGGTAGATACGCAGTATTTT. It is translated as CAISGGREVDTQYF. The chain recombines TRBV10-3 with TRBJ2-3; D may be TRBD2 (6 bases). From germline, CDR1 is ENHRY and CDR2 SYGVKD. V was cut by 6 bases and J by 5 bases, with 15 bases left in between. This CDR3 comprises 14 residues.

J is TRBJ2-3 and V is TRBV12-3 or TRBV12-4; tentatively, D is TRBD1 or TRBD2 (5 bases each). The CDR3 is 15 amino acids. Trimming shortened V by 6 bases and J by 1 base, and 14 bases separated the two germline ends. CDR3 DNA: TGTGCCAGCAGCTCCGGGACCGGGGGCACAGATACGCAGTATTTT. Protein: CASSSGTGGTDTQYF.

This clonotype was observed at least ten times. The chain recombines TRBV20-1 with TRBJ1-4, with D unclear. Trimming shortened V by 6 bases and J by 8 bases, and 16 bases separated the two germline ends. The germline gives CDR1 DFQATT, CDR2 SNEGSKA (reference sequence). This CDR3 spans 13 amino acids. The CDR3 is CSAPGGLGEKLFF. DNA for the CDR3: TGCAGTGCCCCGGGAGGCTTAGGGGAAAAACTGTTTTTT.

V is TRBV6-6 and J is TRBJ2-4; D is unresolved. The CDR3 extends over 12 amino acids. Germline V lookup: CDR1 MNHNY, CDR2 SVGAGI (reference sequence). V gave up 8 bases and J gave up 0 bases, with 5 bases separating them. CDR3 nucleotide sequence: TGTGCCAGCGGGGAAGCCAAAAACATTCAGTACTTC. Protein sequence: CASGEAKNIQYF.

This clonotype was seen a few times. The genes are TRBV20-1 and TRBJ2-1; no reliable D call. Trimming removed 6 bases from V and 3 bases from J, with 15 bases in between. CDR3 length: 14 amino acids. Germline V lookup: CDR1 DFQATT, CDR2 SNEGSKA (reference sequence). CDR3 coding DNA: TGCAGTGCCCCCAGGAGCCCGATCTACAATGAGCAGTTCTTC. Protein product: CSAPRSPIYNEQFF.

Many counts were recorded for this clonotype. The chain couples TRBV7-2 to TRBJ1-1; a weak D match, TRBD1 (5 bases). From germline, CDR1 is SGHTA and CDR2 FQGNSA. This CDR3 spans 13 amino acids. V was trimmed by 1 base and J by 7 bases, leaving 10 bases between them. CDR3 DNA: TGTGCCAGCAGCTTAGACCGGACATTTGAAGCTTTCTTT. This encodes CASSLDRTFEAFF. The variable domain in full, with the rest retrieved from reference TRBV7-2 and TRBJ1-1, is GAGVSQSPSNKVTEKGKDVELRCDPISGHTALYWYRQSLGQGLEFLIYFQGNSAPDKSGLPSDRFSAERTGGSVSTLTIQRTQQEDSAVYLCASSLDRTFEAFFGQGTRLTVV.

The sample holds a few counts of this clonotype. The V gene is TRBV30, the J gene TRBJ2-3, with D possibly TRBD1 on 6 matching bases. CDR3 length: 13 amino acids. V lost 5 bases and J lost 0, with 9 bases in between. CDR1 and CDR2 (germline): GTSNPN, SVGIG (reference sequence). The DNA of the CDR3 is TGTGCCTGGGGGGGCGTTAGCACAGATACGCAGTATTTT. Translating it yields CAWGGVSTDTQYF.

This clonotype was recorded many times. The chain couples TRBV4-3 to TRBJ2-7; no firm D call. This CDR3 is 13 amino acids long. The V and J ends lost 0 bases and 3 bases respectively, with 6 bases between them. Germline V lookup: CDR1 LGHNA, CDR2 YSLEER. CDR3 protein: CASSQDLGYEQYF. The CDR3 coding sequence is TGCGCCAGCAGCCAAGATCTGGGCTACGAGCAGTACTTC.

This chain uses TRBV6-7 with TRBJ2-1, with no clear D. TRBV6-7 is an ORF, with its function uncertain. The ends were cut back, 0 bases at V and 5 bases at J, with 5 bases in the middle. The CDR3 has 13 amino acids. The CDR3 DNA sequence: TGTGCCAGCAGTTACTCGAAGGACAATGAGCAGTTCTTC. It translates to CASSYSKDNEQFF.

The chain has TRBV18 and TRBJ1-3; D may be TRBD1 (6 bases). The CDR3 sequence is 17 residues long. V dropped 0 bases and J dropped 5 bases, with 17 bases sitting between them. Germline V gene sequence: CDR1 KGHSH, CDR2 LQKENI. CDR3 in amino acids: CASSPPGGASLRNTIYF. The CDR3 nucleotides are TGTGCCAGCTCACCACCTGGGGGGGCGTCTCTGCGAAACACCATATATTTT.

This clonotype appeared a few times. The chain links TRBV10-1 to TRBJ2-7; no clear D. Germline CDR1 is WNHNN and CDR2 is SYGVQD (reference sequence). The CDR3 contains 14 residues. Trimming removed 0 bases at V and 5 bases at J, with 11 bases between. CDR3 region: CASSESGPSNEQYF. DNA for the CDR3: TGCGCCAGCAGTGAGTCGGGTCCGAGCAACGAGCAGTACTTC.

V is TRBV7-2 and J is TRBJ1-1; D remains unclear. This CDR3 contains 17 residues. Per the germline V gene, CDR1 is SGHTA and CDR2 is FQGNSA. Trimming cost V 4 bases and J 0 bases, with 18 bases left between them. This CDR3 reads CASSSPDWRTMNTEAFF. As DNA, the CDR3 is TGTGCCAGCAGCTCCCCCGACTGGCGGACCATGAACACTGAAGCTTTCTTT.

Note on this clonotype: One end of the junction varies from germline; a read error may be responsible. The chain has TRBV12-3 or TRBV12-4 and TRBJ1-5; 7 nucleotides agree with TRBD1. The CDR3 contains 15 residues. The CDR3 is CASSSTGKRIQPQHF. The CDR3, as DNA: TGTGCCAGCAGTTCGACAGGGAAGCGGATACAGCCCCAGCATTTC.

The chain uses TRBV2 and TRBJ2-5; D is perhaps TRBD1 (5 bases). Trimming took off 8 bases at V and 1 base at J, with 11 bases between the two ends. Germline V gene sequence: CDR1 SNHLY, CDR2 FYNNEI. The CDR3 consists of 13 residues. CDR3 residues: CASGARGQETQYF. For the CDR3, the DNA is TGTGCCAGCGGTGCTAGGGGCCAAGAGACCCAGTACTTC.

This clonotype was observed many times. The V call is TRBV10-2, the J call TRBJ1-1; D ambiguous. CDR1 and CDR2 (germline): WSHSY, SAAADI. V lost 3 bases to trimming and J lost 4 bases, with 15 bases between them. The CDR3 totals 15 residues. CDR3: CASSDATAEGTEAFF. CDR3 in DNA: TGCGCCAGCAGTGACGCGACCGCAGAGGGCACTGAAGCTTTCTTT.

The chain joins TRBV5-1 to TRBJ2-1, with D perhaps matching TRBD2 (6 bases). CDR1 SGHRS and CDR2 YFSETQ come from the germline V gene. V lost 6 bases to trimming and J lost 4 bases, with 14 bases between them. CDR3 length: 14 residues. The CDR3 reads CASTSSGGYNEQFF. The CDR3, as DNA: TGCGCCAGCACCTCATCCGGGGGATACAATGAGCAGTTCTTC.

This clonotype was counted between two and nine times. V is TRBV29-1 and J is TRBJ2-1; 8 nucleotides line up with TRBD2. CDR3 length: 15 amino acids. The germline V gene has CDR1 SQVTM and CDR2 ANQGSEA. Losses at the gene ends were 6 bases for V and 0 bases for J; bases not matched to a gene: 7. The CDR3 DNA sequence: TGCAGCGTCAGCGGGAGTCCATCCTCCTACAATGAGCAGTTCTTC. It yields the protein CSVSGSPSSYNEQFF.

Ten or more counts support this clonotype. Relative to the germline gene, one junction end is altered; a read error may explain this. The chain couples TRBV5-1 to TRBJ1-2, with 11 bases identical to TRBD1. Germline CDR1 and CDR2: SGHRS and YFSETQ. The length of the CDR3 is 15 residues. DNA of the CDR3: TGCGCCAGCAGGTTGGGGACAGGGGGAGCGAGTGGCTACACCTTC. This sequence encodes CASRLGTGGASGYTF.

The CDR3 here is CASSRGGTSAYQETQYF. The CDR3, as DNA: TGTGCCAGCAGTCGTGGGGGGACAAGCGCGTACCAAGAGACCCAGTACTTC. This chain uses TRBV25-1 with TRBJ2-5; D could derive from TRBD1 or TRBD2 (6 bases each). The CDR3 has 17 residues. V was shortened by 5 bases and J by 0 bases, with 19 bases between the two germline ends. Germline V CDR1 and CDR2: MGHDK, SYGVNS.

There are many counts of this clonotype. V usage is TRBV5-1 and J usage is TRBJ2-5; D may be TRBD1 (6 bases). The germline V gene has CDR1 SGHRS and CDR2 YFSETQ. The length of the CDR3 is 15 residues. V shed 0 bases and J shed 3 bases, with 12 bases lying between them. CDR3 coding DNA: TGCGCCAGCAGCTTGGGGACAGCCCCTGAAGAGACCCAGTACTTC. This gives the protein CASSLGTAPEETQYF.

This clonotype has ten or more counts. The J gene is TRBJ1-5, the V gene TRBV27; D ambiguous. The CDR3 is 13 amino acids. V dropped 9 bases and J dropped 4 bases, with 13 bases sitting between them. The germline gives CDR1 MNHEY, CDR2 SMNVEV (reference sequence). The CDR3 spells CASGRTSNQPQHF. In nucleotides, the CDR3 is TGTGCCAGTGGCCGGACCTCTAATCAGCCCCAGCATTTT.

This clonotype was detected many times. J is TRBJ2-3 and V is TRBV5-1, with 14 positions matching TRBD2. This CDR3 is 20 amino acids long. Germline V gene sequence: CDR1 SGHRS, CDR2 YFSETQ. With 1 base clipped from V and 4 bases from J, the junction kept 14 bases outside the gene matches. The CDR3 region has the DNA TGCGCCAGCAGCTTGTCGCGGACTAGCGGGAGGCCGTCGACGGCAGATACGCAGTATTTT. Residues: CASSLSRTSGRPSTADTQYF.

This clonotype was observed many times. V gene TRBV6-2 or TRBV6-3 combines with J gene TRBJ1-6; TRBD1 matches at 9 bases. Trimming removed 7 bases from V and 6 bases from J; junction bases left unmatched: 10. The CDR3 has 16 residues. The germline V gene encodes CDR1 MNHEY and CDR2 SVGEGT. In DNA, the CDR3 is TGTGCCAGCACCTTTCCCCGGACAGGGGTTAATTCACCCCTCCACTTT. Amino acids: CASTFPRTGVNSPLHF.

In this sample, this clonotype turned up a few times. The J gene is TRBJ2-2, the V gene TRBV12-3 or TRBV12-4, with D perhaps matching TRBD2 (5 bases). The CDR3 length is 14 residues. V shed 7 bases and J shed 4 bases, with 13 bases lying between them. CDR3 sequence reads: CASMTQRSTGELFF. The CDR3 coding sequence is TGTGCCAGCATGACCCAGCGGAGCACCGGGGAGCTGTTTTTT.

The genes are TRBV12-3 or TRBV12-4 and TRBJ2-3; 12 nucleotides agree with TRBD2. J gave up 4 bases and V 1 base, and 3 bases lay outside the gene matches. This CDR3 contains 16 residues. As DNA, the CDR3 is TGTGCCAGCAGTTTAGGACTAGCGGGAGTTTCAGATACGCAGTATTTT. Protein sequence: CASSLGLAGVSDTQYF.

The chain uses TRBV24-1 and TRBJ2-3; a possible D gene is TRBD1 (5 bases). This CDR3 is built from 16 residues. The germline V gene encodes CDR1 KGHDR and CDR2 SFDVKD. V gave up 3 bases and J gave up 6 bases, with 18 bases separating them. CDR3 DNA sequence: TGTGCCACCAGTGATGCGGACGCGGAGCACAGGGATACGCAGTATTTT. Translation: CATSDADAEHRDTQYF.

In this sample, this clonotype turned up many times. This rearrangement joins TRBV12-3 or TRBV12-4 to TRBJ1-1, with D possibly being TRBD1 (5 bases). This CDR3 spans 14 amino acids. Trimming left V 8 bases short and J 1 base short, with 14 bases between. The CDR3 nucleotides are TGTGCCAGCGCGCTCGGGGCGCCGAACACTGAAGCTTTCTTT. Encoded protein: CASALGAPNTEAFF.

CDR3 region: CSAAGTGHQETQYF. The CDR3 nucleotides are TGCAGTGCTGCCGGGACAGGGCACCAAGAGACCCAGTACTTC. The J gene is TRBJ2-5, the V gene TRBV20-1; the match to TRBD1 covers 9 bases. The trim removed 5 bases at V and 0 bases at J, leaving 4 bases unmatched. Germline V lookup: CDR1 DFQATT, CDR2 SNEGSKA (reference sequence). This CDR3 region has 14 residues.

The chain joins TRBV29-1 to TRBJ2-7, with 10 bases fitting TRBD1. V lost 7 bases to trimming and J lost 1 base; unmatched junction nucleotides: 7. The germline CDR1 and CDR2 sequences are SQVTM and ANQGSEA. The CDR3 is 14 amino acids. CDR3 DNA: TGCAGCGCCTCAAGGGACAGGGGATCCTACGAGCAGTACTTC. Translated, it gives CSASRDRGSYEQYF.

This clonotype was detected many times. The gene calls are TRBV7-9 and TRBJ2-1; perhaps D is TRBD1 or TRBD2 (5 bases each). The CDR3 consists of 14 residues. The germline V gene encodes CDR1 SEHNR and CDR2 FQNEAQ (reference sequence). With 6 bases removed from V and 8 bases from J, the gap between germline ends came to 17 bases. This CDR3 is CASRRSGGEDEQFF. The CDR3 nucleotides read TGTGCCAGCAGGCGAAGTGGGGGAGAGGATGAGCAGTTCTTC.

This clonotype came up many times. The chain combines TRBV12-3 or TRBV12-4 with TRBJ2-7; unclear D gene. Trimming removed 5 bases at V and 1 base at J, with 21 bases between. The CDR3 length is 17 residues. CDR3 protein: CASSPPTGELGSYEQYF. The DNA for the CDR3 is TGTGCCAGCAGTCCCCCAACCGGTGAGCTGGGATCCTACGAGCAGTACTTC.

To note about this clonotype: A much bigger clone sits one base away, suggesting this may be a read error. The rearrangement joins TRBV10-3 to TRBJ1-1; D gene uncertain. The CDR3 loop spans 14 amino acids. In germline, CDR1 is ENHRY, CDR2 SYGVKD. Trimming took 11 bases from V and 2 from J, leaving 18 bases between them. The CDR3 reads CAAAGGSGNTEAFF. The CDR3, as DNA: TGTGCCGCCGCGGGCGGGTCCGGTAACACTGAAGCTTTCTTT.